The 27 T cell receptor beta chains below all came from one sample that was sequenced in a study of T cell changes during pregnancy in multiple sclerosis. Method: immunoSEQ multiplex PCR; TCRdb's copy keeps in-frame clones and lacks some. The profile covers roughly 80,000 clones, with around 92% appearing a single time and about 2.5% taken by the ten largest. This specimen was peripheral blood, taken before pregnancy. The receptor set was obtained from a female donor with multiple sclerosis, enrolled in a pregnancy study.

This chain uses TRBV29-1 with TRBJ2-7, with D possibly TRBD2 on 6 matching bases. The ends were cut back, 4 bases at V and 2 bases at J, with 18 bases in the middle. CDR3 length: 15 residues. Germline loops: CDR1 SQVTM, CDR2 ANQGSEA. The chain's CDR3 is CSVVSGGNAPYEQYF. CDR3 coding DNA: TGCAGCGTTGTATCAGGCGGGAATGCCCCCTACGAGCAGTACTTC.

The rearrangement links TRBV28 to TRBJ2-1; D is unresolved. CDR3 length: 14 residues. Per the germline V gene, CDR1 is MDHEN and CDR2 is SYDVKM. Trimming left V 7 bases short and J 6 bases short, with 16 bases between. CDR3 in amino acids: CASNKLIASNEQFF. The CDR3 region has the DNA TGTGCCAGCAACAAACTTATAGCCTCCAATGAGCAGTTCTTC.

The V and J genes are TRBV6-5 and TRBJ2-7; no clear D. Germline lookup yields CDR1 MNHEY and CDR2 SVGAGI. CDR3 length: 15 residues. Between the trimmed V and J ends, which lost 2 bases and 0 bases, there was a span of 11 bases. The CDR3 coding sequence is TGTGCCAGCAGTTACACCCAGGTTAACTCCTACGAGCAGTACTTC. It encodes CASSYTQVNSYEQYF.

This clone showed up just once. The gene calls are TRBV20-1 and TRBJ2-3; perhaps TRBD2 as D (6 bases). Germline loops: CDR1 DFQATT, CDR2 SNEGSKA (reference sequence). The CDR3 runs 11 residues. The V end was cut by 6 bases, the J end by 4 bases, with 8 bases between. The CDR3 reads CSATSADTQYF. The CDR3 region has the DNA TGCAGTGCGACTAGTGCAGATACGCAGTATTTT.

The chain joins TRBV19 to TRBJ2-7; D gene uncertain. CDR3 length equals 13 residues. V was shortened by 3 bases and J by 2 bases, with 8 bases between the two germline ends. Germline CDR1 LNHDA, CDR2 SQIVND (reference sequence). CDR3 residues: CASSIQVPYEQYF. The DNA for the CDR3 is TGTGCCAGTAGTATTCAGGTGCCCTACGAGCAGTACTTC.

The chain joins TRBV6-6 to TRBJ2-7; possibly TRBD2 for D (6 bases). Germline CDR1 reads MNHNY; CDR2 reads SVGAGI (reference sequence). Trimming left V 7 bases short and J 2 bases short, with 12 bases between. This CDR3 is 13 amino acids long. The CDR3 sequence: CASTAGPTYEQYF. The CDR3 DNA sequence: TGTGCCAGCACCGCGGGGCCCACCTACGAGCAGTACTTC.

This chain joins TRBV5-1 and TRBJ2-5, with D possibly being TRBD1 (6 bases). This CDR3 region has 16 residues. Trimming took off 2 bases at V and 4 bases at J, with 18 bases between the two ends. Germline V gene data show CDR1 as SGHRS and CDR2 as YFSETQ. The CDR3 DNA is TGCGCCAGCAGCTTCCCTCAGGGGCACAATGGAGAGACCCAGTACTTC. Its translation: CASSFPQGHNGETQYF. The whole variable domain, remainder taken from reference TRBV5-1 and TRBJ2-5, is KAGVTQTPRYLIKTRGQQVTLSCSPISGHRSVSWYQQTPGQGLQFLFEYFSETQRNKGNFPGRFSGRQFSNSRSEMNVSTLELGDSALYLCASSFPQGHNGETQYFGPGTRLLVL.

CDR3 residues: CATKVGRGFF. The DNA of the CDR3 is TGTGCCACCAAAGTAGGCCGGGGGTTCTTC. The V call is TRBV2, the J call TRBJ2-1; D may be TRBD2 (5 bases). The CDR3 loop spans 10 amino acids. Germline V gene sequence: CDR1 SNHLY, CDR2 FYNNEI. Trimming shortened V by 10 bases and J by 15 bases, and 16 bases separated the two germline ends. Drawing the rest from reference TRBV2 and TRBJ2-1, the complete variable domain is EPEVTQTPSHQVTQMGQEVILRCVPISNHLYFYWYRQILGQKVEFLVSFYNNEISEKSEIFDDQFSVERPDGSNFTLKIRSTKLEDSAMYFCATKVGRGFFGPGTRLTVL.

The chain employs TRBV29-1 and TRBJ2-1; 13 nucleotides agree with TRBD2. From germline, CDR1 is SQVTM and CDR2 ANQGSEA. V was pared by 6 bases and J by 7 bases, with 12 bases of the junction left unmatched. The CDR3 length is 16 residues. The CDR3 nucleotides read TGCAGCGTCCTCGGACTAGCGGGAGAGCTATTAAATGAGCAGTTCTTC. Translation gives CSVLGLAGELLNEQFF.

This sequence joins TRBV15 and TRBJ2-1, with D maybe TRBD2 (6 bases). V was trimmed by 6 bases and J by 0 bases, leaving 9 bases between them. Per the germline V gene, CDR1 is LNHNV and CDR2 is YYDKDF (reference sequence). The CDR3 has 14 residues. Written as DNA, the CDR3 is TGTGCCACCAGGAGGGAGGCCTCCTACAATGAGCAGTTCTTC. This sequence encodes CATRREASYNEQFF. Supplemented by reference TRBV15 and TRBJ2-1, the full variable domain reads DAMVIQNPRYQVTQFGKPVTLSCSQTLNHNVMYWYQQKSSQAPKLLFHYYDKDFNNEADTPDNFQSRRPNTSFCFLDIRSPGLGDTAMYLCATRREASYNEQFFGPGTRLTVL.

This chain connects TRBV27 to TRBJ2-1; 7 bases fit TRBD2. The CDR3 is 16 residues long. V trimming: 3 bases; J trimming: 9 bases; junction bases outside the gene matches: 14. CDR1 MNHEY and CDR2 SMNVEV come from the germline V gene (reference sequence). The CDR3 sequence: CASSFEVIAGEPEQFF. The DNA for the CDR3 is TGTGCCAGCAGTTTTGAAGTGATAGCGGGTGAACCTGAGCAGTTCTTC.

V gene TRBV4-2 combines with J gene TRBJ2-7; 9 positions match TRBD2. Per the germline V gene, CDR1 is LGHNA and CDR2 is YNFKEQ. This CDR3 region has 14 residues. Losses at the gene ends were 4 bases for V and 12 bases for J; bases not matched to a gene: 13. The CDR3 DNA follows: TGTGCCAGCAGCCCCAACGTGGCGGCGGGAGGGTCGTACTTC. The encoded protein is CASSPNVAAGGSYF.

V is TRBV18 and J is TRBJ2-5; maybe TRBD2 (6 bases). The V gene lost 3 bases and the J gene lost 4 bases, with 21 bases spanning the gap. Germline V lookup: CDR1 KGHSH, CDR2 LQKENI. The CDR3 sequence is 17 residues long. The CDR3 region is CASSPQAGLPLLETQYF. The CDR3 DNA reads as TGTGCCAGCTCACCCCAGGCGGGGCTTCCCCTTTTAGAGACCCAGTACTTC.

To note about this clone: Additional DNA sequences in this sample encode the identical CDR3. The rearrangement links TRBV19 to TRBJ1-5; D gene ambiguous. The CDR3 covers 16 residues. V was clipped by 6 bases and J by 7 bases, with 22 bases between them. The germline V gene encodes CDR1 LNHDA and CDR2 SQIVND (reference sequence). CDR3 residues: CASRDFGRGFEQPQHF. CDR3 DNA sequence: TGTGCCAGTAGGGACTTTGGTCGTGGTTTTGAGCAGCCCCAGCATTTT.

The chain employs TRBV15 and TRBJ2-3; 10 nucleotides align to TRBD2. CDR3 size: 16 residues. Germline loops: CDR1 LNHNV, CDR2 YYDKDF (reference sequence). The junction had 7 bases not matched to a gene; V was cut back by 1 base and J by 6 bases. The CDR3 here is CATSRGGLAGADTQYF. DNA for the CDR3: TGTGCCACCAGCAGAGGAGGGCTAGCGGGAGCGGATACGCAGTATTTT.

V usage is TRBV6-5 and J usage is TRBJ2-1; D is unresolved. V lost 2 bases and J lost 7, with 6 bases in between. Germline loops: CDR1 MNHEY, CDR2 SVGAGI. CDR3 length: 12 residues. The CDR3 loop is CASSYGRNEQFF. Here the CDR3 DNA reads TGTGCCAGCAGTTACGGGCGAAATGAGCAGTTCTTC.

This chain links TRBV5-6 with TRBJ2-3, with D possibly matching TRBD1 (6 bases). The CDR3 contains 16 residues. The V and J ends lost 4 bases and 3 bases respectively, with 18 bases between them. Germline V gene lookup returns CDR1 SGHDT and CDR2 YYEEEE. The CDR3 coding sequence is TGTGCCAGCAGCCTTAGAACAGGGATAGGAACAGATACGCAGTATTTT. Protein: CASSLRTGIGTDTQYF. The full variable domain, in which reference TRBV5-6 and TRBJ2-3 provide the parts outside the CDR3, is DAGVTQSPTHLIKTRGQQVTLRCSPKSGHDTVSWYQQALGQGPQFIFQYYEEEERQRGNFPDRFSGHQFPNYSSELNVNALLLGDSALYLCASSLRTGIGTDTQYFGPGTRLTVL.

V and J are TRBV27 and TRBJ2-3, with 8 positions matching TRBD1. The CDR3 has 17 amino acids. V lost 4 bases and J lost 0; bases outside the gene matches: 9. CDR1 is MNHEY, CDR2 SMNVEV, per germline (reference sequence). The CDR3 region is CASSSLRTGPSTDTQYF. The CDR3 nucleotides read TGTGCCAGCAGTTCTCTTAGGACAGGGCCTAGCACAGATACGCAGTATTTT.

The chain is built from TRBV6-1 and TRBJ1-5, with D perhaps matching TRBD1 (5 bases). Per the germline V gene, CDR1 is MNHNS and CDR2 is SASEGT. There are 15 residues in the CDR3. The V and J ends lost 0 bases and 5 bases respectively, with 11 bases between them. CDR3 DNA sequence: TGTGCCAGCAGTGAAGCCGGGGGGATCCATCAGCCCCAGCATTTT. Protein: CASSEAGGIHQPQHF.

This chain links TRBV7-2 with TRBJ2-3, with 15 nucleotides matching TRBD2. The CDR3 totals 18 residues. V shed 7 bases and J 4 bases; nucleotides not matched to a gene: 12. CDR1 is SGHTA, CDR2 FQGNSA, per germline. CDR3 residues: CASTPGTSGRPLADTQYF. CDR3 sequence (DNA): TGTGCCAGCACCCCCGGGACTAGCGGGAGGCCCTTAGCAGATACGCAGTATTTT.

The J gene is TRBJ2-5, the V gene TRBV5-6; D might be TRBD1 (6 bases). The V gene lost 3 bases and the J gene lost 2 bases, with 17 bases spanning the gap. Germline CDR1 is SGHDT and CDR2 is YYEEEE. There are 16 residues in the CDR3. CDR3 coding DNA: TGTGCCAGCAGCTCGACAGACTTGGGGACACAAGAGACCCAGTACTTC. Translated: CASSSTDLGTQETQYF.

This chain links TRBV7-9 with TRBJ2-7; perhaps TRBD1 as D (6 bases). In germline, CDR1 is SEHNR, CDR2 FQNEAQ (reference sequence). V was trimmed by 4 bases and J by 4 bases, leaving 8 bases between them. The CDR3 sequence is 12 residues long. CDR3 DNA sequence: TGTGCCAGCAGCTCAACAGGGTACGAGCAGTACTTC. Its protein product is CASSSTGYEQYF.

CDR3 nucleotide sequence: TGTGCCAGTAGTCTCGGGACTAACAATGAGCAGTTCTTC. As protein: CASSLGTNNEQFF. The rearrangement joins TRBV19 to TRBJ2-1; 7 bases line up with TRBD2. V shed 5 bases and J 5 bases; nucleotides not matched to a gene: 3. Looked up from germline, CDR1 is LNHDA and CDR2 is SQIVND (reference sequence). The CDR3 runs 13 residues.

V is TRBV5-1 and J is TRBJ2-1; maybe TRBD2 (6 bases). From germline, CDR1 is SGHRS and CDR2 YFSETQ. This CDR3 has 13 amino acids. The V gene lost 3 bases and the J gene lost 4 bases, with 8 bases spanning the gap. The CDR3 spells CASSSGLYNEQFF. In DNA form, the CDR3 reads TGCGCCAGCAGCTCGGGACTTTACAATGAGCAGTTCTTC.

The chain links TRBV11-3 to TRBJ2-1, with TRBD2 matching 8 bases. Germline V CDR1 and CDR2: SGHNT, YENEEA. V lost 3 bases, J lost 6 bases, and 4 bases stayed unmatched. The CDR3 is 14 amino acids. Written as DNA, the CDR3 is TGTGCCAGCAGCTTCACCGGGAGGGTCAATGAGCAGTTCTTC. Protein sequence: CASSFTGRVNEQFF. Filled out from reference TRBV11-3 and TRBJ2-1, the complete variable domain reads EAGVVQSPRYKIIEKKQPVAFWCNPISGHNTLYWYLQNLGQGPELLIRYENEEAVDDSQLPKDRFSAERLKGVDSTLKIQPAELGDSAVYLCASSFTGRVNEQFFGPGTRLTVL.

This clone was counted a few times. The chain links TRBV7-9 to TRBJ1-1, with TRBD1 as a possible D gene (6 bases). Germline V gene data show CDR1 as SEHNR and CDR2 as FQNEAQ (reference sequence). The CDR3 is 16 amino acids. Trimming took off 1 base at V and 1 base at J, with 13 bases between the two ends. CDR3 loop: CASSLERGIGNTEAFF. The CDR3 DNA follows: TGTGCCAGCAGCTTAGAGAGGGGGATAGGGAACACTGAAGCTTTCTTT.

This chain uses TRBV21-1 with TRBJ2-5; TRBD2 is the table's D call, not checked against the DNA. TRBV21-1 is a pseudogene. The CDR3 loop spans 18 amino acids. CDR3 amino acids: CASSKEGTSGREAETQYF. The CDR3 DNA reads as TGTGCCAGCAGCAAAGAGGGGACTAGCGGGAGGGAAGCGGAGACCCAGTACTTC.